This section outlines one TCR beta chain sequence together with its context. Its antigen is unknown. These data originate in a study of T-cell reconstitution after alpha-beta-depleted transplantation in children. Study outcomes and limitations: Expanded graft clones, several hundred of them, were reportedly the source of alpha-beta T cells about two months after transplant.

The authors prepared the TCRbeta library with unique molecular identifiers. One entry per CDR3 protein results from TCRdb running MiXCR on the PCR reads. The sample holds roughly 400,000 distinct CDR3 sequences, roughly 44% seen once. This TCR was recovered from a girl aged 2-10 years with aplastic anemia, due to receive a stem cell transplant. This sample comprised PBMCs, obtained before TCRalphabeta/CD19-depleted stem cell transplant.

The CDR3 DNA reads as TGTGCCAGCACATGGGGCGGGGGCTCCTACAATGAGCAGTTCTTC. Translated, it gives CASTWGGGSYNEQFF. The chain recombines TRBV5-6 with TRBJ2-1; TRBD2 aligns across 7 bases. The V segment lost 6 bases and the J segment 0 bases; nucleotides outside the gene matches: 6. From germline, CDR1 is SGHDT and CDR2 YYEEEE. CDR3 length equals 15 residues.